These 5 T cell receptor beta chains were all obtained from the same sample, sequenced in a study of beta chain features in type 1 diabetes. The investigators reverse transcribed all of the isolated RNA, so they sequenced expressed TCRB transcripts. The protocol was immunoSEQ multiplex PCR, while the TCRdb copy is restricted to in-frame clones and leaves out a portion. The repertoire has around 180,000 clones, around an eighth of them found once; the top ten carry 0.62%. Sequencing used central memory CD4+ T cells from blood. All receptors derive from a woman in her late teens or twenties in good health.

The J gene is TRBJ1-5, the V gene TRBV23-1, with D uncertain. TRBV23-1 is sorted into the ORF group, with uncertain function. Trimming took 3 bases from V and 3 from J, leaving 12 bases between them. The CDR3 has 15 amino acids. CDR3 DNA: TGCGCCAGCAGTCAGTCCGACTCTTACAATCAGCCCCAGCATTTT. Translation gives CASSQSDSYNQPQHF.

V usage is TRBV4-3 and J usage is TRBJ1-5, with unresolved D. Germline V CDR1 and CDR2: LGHNA, YSLEER. V lost 0 bases, J lost 12 bases, and 12 bases lay in between. CDR3 length: 13 amino acids. The CDR3 loop is CASSQDKDGVQHF. The CDR3 DNA reads TGCGCCAGCAGCCAAGACAAGGACGGGGTCCAGCATTTT.

In its sample, this clone was seen many times. The chain is built from TRBV2 and TRBJ1-1, with a weak D call TRBD1 (5 bases). From germline, CDR1 is SNHLY and CDR2 FYNNEI. The CDR3 contains 12 residues. V lost 5 bases to trimming and J lost 5 bases, with 9 bases between them. CDR3 DNA sequence: TGTGCCAGCAGTCTCCAGGGAACTGAAGCTTTCTTT. Amino acids: CASSLQGTEAFF.

This clone was detected many times. The V call is TRBV9, the J call TRBJ2-3, with D uncertain. Trimming took off 4 bases at V and 0 bases at J, with 9 bases between the two ends. The CDR3 length is 14 residues. CDR1 SGDLS and CDR2 YYNGEE come from the germline V gene. The CDR3 loop reads CASSPAASTDTQYF. The CDR3 DNA follows: TGTGCCAGCAGCCCGGCGGCTAGCACAGATACGCAGTATTTT.

This clone has more than one count but fewer than ten. The chain links TRBV30 to TRBJ2-7; perhaps TRBD1 as D (5 bases). The CDR3 is made up of 15 amino acids. The germline V gene encodes CDR1 GTSNPN and CDR2 SVGIG (reference sequence). Trimming shortened V by 1 base and J by 1 base, and 14 bases separated the two germline ends. The CDR3 here is CAWSGQTVTSYEQYF. CDR3 DNA sequence: TGTGCCTGGAGTGGACAGACTGTGACGTCCTACGAGCAGTACTTC. Drawing the rest from reference TRBV30 and TRBJ2-7, the complete variable domain is SQTIHQWPATLVQPVGSPLSLECTVEGTSNPNLYWYRQAAGRGLQLLFYSVGIGQISSEVPQNLSASRPQDRQFILSSKKLLLSDSGFYLCAWSGQTVTSYEQYFGPGTRLTVT.